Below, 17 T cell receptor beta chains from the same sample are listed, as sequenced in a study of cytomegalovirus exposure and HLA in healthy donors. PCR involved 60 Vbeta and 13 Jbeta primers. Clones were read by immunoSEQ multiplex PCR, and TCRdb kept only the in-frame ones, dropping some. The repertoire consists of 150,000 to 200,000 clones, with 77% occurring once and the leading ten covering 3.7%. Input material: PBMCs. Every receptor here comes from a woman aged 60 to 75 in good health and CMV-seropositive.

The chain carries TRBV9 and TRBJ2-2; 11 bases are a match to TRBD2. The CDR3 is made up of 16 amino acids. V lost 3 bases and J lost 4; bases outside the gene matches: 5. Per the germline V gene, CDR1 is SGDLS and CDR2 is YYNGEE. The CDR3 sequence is CASSAMLAGGTGELFF. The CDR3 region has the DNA TGTGCCAGCAGCGCCATGCTAGCGGGGGGCACCGGGGAGCTGTTTTTT.

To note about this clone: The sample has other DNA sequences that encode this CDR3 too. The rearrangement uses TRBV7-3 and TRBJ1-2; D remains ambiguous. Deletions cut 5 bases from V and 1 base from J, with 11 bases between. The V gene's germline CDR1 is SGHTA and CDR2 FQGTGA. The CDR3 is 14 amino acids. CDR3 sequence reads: CASSPGSGNYGYTF. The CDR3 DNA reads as TGTGCCAGCAGCCCCGGGTCGGGTAACTATGGCTACACCTTC.

As DNA, the CDR3 is TGTGCCAGCAGCGTAGACGGGAGGGGGGGCACAGATACGCAGTATTTT. Translating gives CASSVDGRGGTDTQYF. The genes are TRBV9 and TRBJ2-3; TRBD2 matches at 8 bases. Germline V gives CDR1 SGDLS, CDR2 YYNGEE. The J segment lost 1 base and the V segment lost 0 bases, leaving 4 bases of the junction unmatched. CDR3 length equals 16 residues.

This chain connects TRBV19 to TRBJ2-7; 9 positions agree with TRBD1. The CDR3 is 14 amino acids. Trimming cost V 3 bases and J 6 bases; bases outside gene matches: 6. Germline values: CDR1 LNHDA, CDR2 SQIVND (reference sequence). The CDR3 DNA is TGTGCCAGTAGTATGGGGGACAGGGCGGGCGAGCAGTACTTC. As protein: CASSMGDRAGEQYF.

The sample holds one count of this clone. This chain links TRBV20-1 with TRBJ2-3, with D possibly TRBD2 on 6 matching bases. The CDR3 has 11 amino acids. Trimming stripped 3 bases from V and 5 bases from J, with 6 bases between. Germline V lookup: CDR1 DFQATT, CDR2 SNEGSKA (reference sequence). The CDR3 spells CSARGGDTQYF. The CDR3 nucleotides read TGCAGTGCTAGGGGGGGAGATACGCAGTATTTT.

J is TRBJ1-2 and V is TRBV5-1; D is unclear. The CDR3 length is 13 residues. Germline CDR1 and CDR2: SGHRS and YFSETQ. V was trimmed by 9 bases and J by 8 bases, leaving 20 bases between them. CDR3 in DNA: TGCGCCAATTCGACGGGAGACTGCTTGGGCTACACCTTC. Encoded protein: CANSTGDCLGYTF.

The CDR3 nucleotides are TGTGCCAGCAGCCAGCCCCAGGGACAGGTAGGAGAGCAGTACTTC. Amino acids: CASSQPQGQVGEQYF. The J gene is TRBJ2-7, the V gene TRBV4-2; TRBD1 matches 8 bases. Trimming at V came to 3 bases and at J to 7 bases, leaving 11 bases not matched to a gene. Germline loops: CDR1 LGHNA, CDR2 YNFKEQ. The length of the CDR3 is 15 residues.

Here the CDR3 DNA reads TGCGCCAGCAGCTTGACCGGGACAGGGCCCCTCACCCTCCACTTT. Translating gives CASSLTGTGPLTLHF. V is TRBV5-1 and J is TRBJ1-6, with 9 positions matching TRBD1. V shed 1 base, J shed 14 bases, and the junction held 10 bases outside the gene matches. The CDR3 length is 15 residues. Germline CDR1 and CDR2: SGHRS and YFSETQ.

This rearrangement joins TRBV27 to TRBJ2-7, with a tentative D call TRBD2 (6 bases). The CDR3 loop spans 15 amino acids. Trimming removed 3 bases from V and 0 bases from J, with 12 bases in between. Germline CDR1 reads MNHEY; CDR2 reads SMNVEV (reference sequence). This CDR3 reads CASSFGRVSSYEQYF. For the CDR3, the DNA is TGTGCCAGCAGTTTCGGGAGAGTTAGCTCCTACGAGCAGTACTTC.

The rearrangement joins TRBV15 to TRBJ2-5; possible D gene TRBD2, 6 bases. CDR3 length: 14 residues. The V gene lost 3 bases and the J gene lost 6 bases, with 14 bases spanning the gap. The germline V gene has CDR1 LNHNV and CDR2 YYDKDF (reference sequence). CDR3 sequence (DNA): TGTGCCACCAGCAGCACCGGGACTGCCCAGACCCAGTACTTC. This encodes CATSSTGTAQTQYF.

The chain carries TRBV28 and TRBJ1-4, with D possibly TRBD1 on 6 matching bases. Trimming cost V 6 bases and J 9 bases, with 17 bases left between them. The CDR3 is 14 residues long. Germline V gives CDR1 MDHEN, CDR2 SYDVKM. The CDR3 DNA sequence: TGTGCCAGCAGCCCGGACAGAAGGCGTCAAAAACTGTTTTTT. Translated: CASSPDRRRQKLFF.

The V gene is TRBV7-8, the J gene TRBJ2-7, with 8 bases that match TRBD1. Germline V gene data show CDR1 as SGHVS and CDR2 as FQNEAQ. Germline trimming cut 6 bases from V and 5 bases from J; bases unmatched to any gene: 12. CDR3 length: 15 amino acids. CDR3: CASRLKRQGTHEQYF. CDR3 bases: TGTGCCAGCAGGCTAAAGCGACAGGGGACCCACGAGCAGTACTTC.

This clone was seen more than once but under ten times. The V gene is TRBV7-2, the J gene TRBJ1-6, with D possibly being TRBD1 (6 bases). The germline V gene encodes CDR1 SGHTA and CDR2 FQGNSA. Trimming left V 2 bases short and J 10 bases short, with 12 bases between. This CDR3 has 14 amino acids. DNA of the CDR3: TGTGCCAGCAGCTTAATGGACAGTGGGTCACCCCTCCACTTT. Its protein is CASSLMDSGSPLHF.

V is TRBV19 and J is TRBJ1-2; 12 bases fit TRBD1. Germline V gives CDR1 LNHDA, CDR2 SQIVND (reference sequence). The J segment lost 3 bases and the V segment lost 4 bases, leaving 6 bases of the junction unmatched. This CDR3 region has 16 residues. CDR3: CASSKGQGASDYGYTF. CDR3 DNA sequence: TGTGCCAGTAGTAAGGGACAGGGGGCGAGTGACTATGGCTACACCTTC.

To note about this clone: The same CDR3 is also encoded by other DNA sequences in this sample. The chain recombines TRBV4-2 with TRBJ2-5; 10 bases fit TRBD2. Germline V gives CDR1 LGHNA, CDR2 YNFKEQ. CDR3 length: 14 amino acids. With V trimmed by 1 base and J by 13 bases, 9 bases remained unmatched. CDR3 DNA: TGTGCCAGCAGCCAAGGGGAGCGGGAGGGCCCCCCGTACTTC. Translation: CASSQGEREGPPYF.

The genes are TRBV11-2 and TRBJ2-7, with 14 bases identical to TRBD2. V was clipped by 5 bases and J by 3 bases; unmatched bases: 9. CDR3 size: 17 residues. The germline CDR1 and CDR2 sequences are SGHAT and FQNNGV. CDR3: CASSRGLAGEAGYEQYF. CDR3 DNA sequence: TGTGCCAGCAGCCGGGGACTAGCGGGAGAAGCTGGCTACGAGCAGTACTTC.

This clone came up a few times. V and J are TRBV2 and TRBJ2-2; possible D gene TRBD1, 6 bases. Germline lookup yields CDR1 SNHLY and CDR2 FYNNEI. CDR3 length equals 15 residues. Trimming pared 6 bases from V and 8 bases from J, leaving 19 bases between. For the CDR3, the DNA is TGTGCCAGCAGCGCCGAACAGGGAGCAACTGGGGAGCTGTTTTTT. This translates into CASSAEQGATGELFF.